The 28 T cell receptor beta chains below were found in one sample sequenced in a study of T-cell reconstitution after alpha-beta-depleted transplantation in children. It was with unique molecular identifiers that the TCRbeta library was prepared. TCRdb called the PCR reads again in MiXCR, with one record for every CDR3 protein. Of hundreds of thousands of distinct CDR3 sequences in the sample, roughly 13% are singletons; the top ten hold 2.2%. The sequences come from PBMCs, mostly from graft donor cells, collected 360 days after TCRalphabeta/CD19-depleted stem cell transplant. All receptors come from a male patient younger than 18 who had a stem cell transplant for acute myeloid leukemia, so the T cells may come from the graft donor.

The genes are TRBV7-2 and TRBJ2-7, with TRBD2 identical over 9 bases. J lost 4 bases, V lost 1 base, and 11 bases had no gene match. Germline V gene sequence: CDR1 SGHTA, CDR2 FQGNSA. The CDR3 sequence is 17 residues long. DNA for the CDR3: TGTGCCAGCAGCTTAGTCAGGGGAGTAGCGGGAGCATACGAGCAGTACTTC. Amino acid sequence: CASSLVRGVAGAYEQYF.

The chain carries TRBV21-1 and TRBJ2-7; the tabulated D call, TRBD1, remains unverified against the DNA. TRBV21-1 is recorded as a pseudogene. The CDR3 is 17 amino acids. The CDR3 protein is CASSREGASGTSYEQYF. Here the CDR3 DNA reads TGTGCCAGCAGCCGAGAGGGGGCTAGCGGGACCTCCTACGAGCAGTACTTC.

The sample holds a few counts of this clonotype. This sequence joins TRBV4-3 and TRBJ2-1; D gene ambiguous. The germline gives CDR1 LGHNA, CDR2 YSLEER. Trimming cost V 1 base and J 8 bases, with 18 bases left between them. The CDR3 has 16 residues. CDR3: CASSQARTSLSHEQFF. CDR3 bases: TGCGCCAGCAGCCAAGCTCGGACCTCGCTTTCGCATGAGCAGTTCTTC.

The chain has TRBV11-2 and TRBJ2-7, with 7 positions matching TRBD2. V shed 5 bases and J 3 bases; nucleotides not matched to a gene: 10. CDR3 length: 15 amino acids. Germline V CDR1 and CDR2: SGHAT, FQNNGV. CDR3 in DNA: TGTGCCAGCAGCCCAGGCGGGGGAGATGGCTACGAGCAGTACTTC. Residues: CASSPGGGDGYEQYF. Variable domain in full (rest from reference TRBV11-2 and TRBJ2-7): EAGVAQSPRYKIIEKRQSVAFWCNPISGHATLYWYQQILGQGPKLLIQFQNNGVVDDSQLPKDRFSAERLKGVDSTLKIQPAKLEDSAVYLCASSPGGGDGYEQYFGPGTRLTVT.

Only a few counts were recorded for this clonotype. The CDR3 loop reads CASSWTGGPRVEFESTDTQYF. In nucleotides, the CDR3 is TGTGCCAGCAGCTGGACTGGGGGGCCGCGCGTAGAGTTTGAGAGCACAGATACGCAGTATTTT. The rearrangement links TRBV7-2 to TRBJ2-3; D is tentatively TRBD1 or TRBD2 (6 bases each). CDR3 length: 21 residues. Germline V CDR1 and CDR2: SGHTA, FQGNSA. V was cut by 4 bases and J by 0 bases, with 29 bases left in between.

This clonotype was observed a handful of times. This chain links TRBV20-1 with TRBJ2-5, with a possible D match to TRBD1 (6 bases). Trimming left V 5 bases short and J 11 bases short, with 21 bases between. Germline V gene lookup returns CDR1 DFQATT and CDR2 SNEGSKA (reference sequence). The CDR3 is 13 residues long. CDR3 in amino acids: CSAPRDTREVQYF. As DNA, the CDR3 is TGCAGTGCTCCCCGGGACACCCGGGAAGTACAGTACTTC.

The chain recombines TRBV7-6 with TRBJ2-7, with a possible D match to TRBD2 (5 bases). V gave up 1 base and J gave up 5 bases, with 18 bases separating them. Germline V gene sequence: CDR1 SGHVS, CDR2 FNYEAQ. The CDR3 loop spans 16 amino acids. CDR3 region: CASSLVLLGSLNEQYF. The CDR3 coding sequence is TGTGCCAGCAGCTTAGTTCTTTTAGGGAGTCTCAACGAGCAGTACTTC.

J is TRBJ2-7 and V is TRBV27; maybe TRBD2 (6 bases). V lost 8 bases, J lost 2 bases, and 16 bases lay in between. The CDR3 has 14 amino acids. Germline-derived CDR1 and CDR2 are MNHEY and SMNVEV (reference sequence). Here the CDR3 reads CASGVGGITYEQYF. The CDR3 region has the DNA TGTGCCAGCGGCGTTGGGGGGATCACCTACGAGCAGTACTTC.

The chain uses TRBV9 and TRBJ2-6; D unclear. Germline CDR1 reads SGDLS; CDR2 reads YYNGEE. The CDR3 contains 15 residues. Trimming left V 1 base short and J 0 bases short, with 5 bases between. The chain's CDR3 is CASSVFISGANVLTF. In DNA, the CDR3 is TGTGCCAGCAGCGTATTCATCTCTGGGGCCAACGTCCTGACTTTC.

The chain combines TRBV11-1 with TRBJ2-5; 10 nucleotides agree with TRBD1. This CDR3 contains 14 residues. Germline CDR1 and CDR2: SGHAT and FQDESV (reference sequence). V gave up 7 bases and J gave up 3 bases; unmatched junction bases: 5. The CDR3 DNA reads TGTGCCAGCAAGTCCGGGACAGGGGAAGAGACCCAGTACTTC. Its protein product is CASKSGTGEETQYF.

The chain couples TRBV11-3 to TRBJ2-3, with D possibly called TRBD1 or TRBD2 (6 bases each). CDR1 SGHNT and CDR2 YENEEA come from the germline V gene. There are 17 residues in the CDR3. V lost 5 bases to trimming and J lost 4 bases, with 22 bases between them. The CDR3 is CASSPGAGTSGADTQYF. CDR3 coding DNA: TGTGCCAGCAGCCCGGGGGCAGGGACGTCTGGGGCAGATACGCAGTATTTT.

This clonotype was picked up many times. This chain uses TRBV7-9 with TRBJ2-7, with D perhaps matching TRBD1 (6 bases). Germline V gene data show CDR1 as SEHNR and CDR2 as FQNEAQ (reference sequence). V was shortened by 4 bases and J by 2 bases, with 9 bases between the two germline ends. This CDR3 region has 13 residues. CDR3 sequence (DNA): TGTGCCAGCAGCTCTCGGACAGCCTACGAGCAGTACTTC. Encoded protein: CASSSRTAYEQYF.

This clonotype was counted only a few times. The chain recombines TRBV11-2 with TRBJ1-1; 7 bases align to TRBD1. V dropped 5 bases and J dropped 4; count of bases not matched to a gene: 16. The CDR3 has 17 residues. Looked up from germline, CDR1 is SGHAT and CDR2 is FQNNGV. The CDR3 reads CASSQRGYRGGFTEAFF. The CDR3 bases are TGTGCCAGCAGCCAGAGGGGGTACAGGGGAGGTTTCACTGAAGCTTTCTTT.

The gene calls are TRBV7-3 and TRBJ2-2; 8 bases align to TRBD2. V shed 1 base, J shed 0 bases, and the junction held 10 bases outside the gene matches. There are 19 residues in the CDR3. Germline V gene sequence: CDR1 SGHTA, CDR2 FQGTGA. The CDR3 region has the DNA TGTGCCAGCAGCTTAATTGCGGGGTTAGCGGGAACGAACACCGGGGAGCTGTTTTTT. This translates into CASSLIAGLAGTNTGELFF. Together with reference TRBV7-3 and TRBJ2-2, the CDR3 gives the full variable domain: GAGVSQTPSNKVTEKGKYVELRCDPISGHTALYWYRQSLGQGPEFLIYFQGTGAADDSGLPNDRFFAVRPEGSVSTLKIQRTERGDSAVYLCASSLIAGLAGTNTGELFFGEGSRLTVL.

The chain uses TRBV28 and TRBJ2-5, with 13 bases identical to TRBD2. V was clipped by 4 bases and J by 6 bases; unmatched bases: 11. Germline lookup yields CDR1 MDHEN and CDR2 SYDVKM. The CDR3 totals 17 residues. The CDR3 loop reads CASSSPLAGGPVQTQYF. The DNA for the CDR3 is TGTGCCAGCAGTTCGCCACTAGCGGGAGGGCCTGTGCAGACCCAGTACTTC.

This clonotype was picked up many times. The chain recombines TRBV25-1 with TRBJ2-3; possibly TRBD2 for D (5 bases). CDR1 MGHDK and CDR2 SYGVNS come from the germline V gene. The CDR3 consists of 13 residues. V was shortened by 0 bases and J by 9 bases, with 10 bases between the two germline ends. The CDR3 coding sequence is TGTGCCAGCAGTGAATATGGGTGGGAGACGCAGTATTTT. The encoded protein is CASSEYGWETQYF.

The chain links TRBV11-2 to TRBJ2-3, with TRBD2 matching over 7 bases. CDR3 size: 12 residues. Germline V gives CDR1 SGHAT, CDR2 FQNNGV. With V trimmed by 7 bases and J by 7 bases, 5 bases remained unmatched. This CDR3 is CASMAGANTQYF. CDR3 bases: TGTGCCAGCATGGCGGGAGCGAATACGCAGTATTTT.

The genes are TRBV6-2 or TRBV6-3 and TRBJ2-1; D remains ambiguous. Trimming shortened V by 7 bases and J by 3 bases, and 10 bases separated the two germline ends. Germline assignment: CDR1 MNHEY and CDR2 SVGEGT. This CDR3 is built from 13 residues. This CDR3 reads CASTPLFYNEQFF. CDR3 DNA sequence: TGTGCCAGCACTCCCCTGTTCTACAATGAGCAGTTCTTC.

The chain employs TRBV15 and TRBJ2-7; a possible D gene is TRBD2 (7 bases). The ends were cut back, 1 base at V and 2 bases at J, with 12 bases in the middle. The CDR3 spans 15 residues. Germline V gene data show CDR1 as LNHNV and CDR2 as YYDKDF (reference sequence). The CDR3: CATSRAGGGAYEQYF. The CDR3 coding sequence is TGTGCCACCAGCAGAGCTGGCGGGGGCGCCTACGAGCAGTACTTC.

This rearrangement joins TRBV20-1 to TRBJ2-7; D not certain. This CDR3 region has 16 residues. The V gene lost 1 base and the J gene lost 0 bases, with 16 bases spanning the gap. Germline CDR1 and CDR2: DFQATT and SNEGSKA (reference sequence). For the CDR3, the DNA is TGCAGTGCTAGAGTTTATGGTAGCCGGAGCTCCTACGAGCAGTACTTC. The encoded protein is CSARVYGSRSSYEQYF.

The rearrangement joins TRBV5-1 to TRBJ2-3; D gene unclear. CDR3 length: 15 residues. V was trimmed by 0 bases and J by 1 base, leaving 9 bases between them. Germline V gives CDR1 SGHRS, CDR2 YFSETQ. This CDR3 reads CASSLDGQRTDTQYF. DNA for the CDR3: TGCGCCAGCAGCTTGGATGGGCAGCGCACAGATACGCAGTATTTT. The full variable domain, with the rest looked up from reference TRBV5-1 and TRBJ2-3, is KAGVTQTPRYLIKTRGQQVTLSCSPISGHRSVSWYQQTPGQGLQFLFEYFSETQRNKGNFPGRFSGRQFSNSRSEMNVSTLELGDSALYLCASSLDGQRTDTQYFGPGTRLTVL.

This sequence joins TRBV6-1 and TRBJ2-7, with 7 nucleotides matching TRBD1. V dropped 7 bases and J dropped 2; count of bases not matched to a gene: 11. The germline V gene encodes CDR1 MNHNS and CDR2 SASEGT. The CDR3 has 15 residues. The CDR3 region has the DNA TGTGCCAGCAATAAAGGGACAGTAACGACCTACGAGCAGTACTTC. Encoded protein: CASNKGTVTTYEQYF.

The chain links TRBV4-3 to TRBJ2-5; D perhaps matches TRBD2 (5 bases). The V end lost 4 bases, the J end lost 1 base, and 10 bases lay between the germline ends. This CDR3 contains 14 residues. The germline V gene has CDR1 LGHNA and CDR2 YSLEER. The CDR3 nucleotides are TGCGCCAGCAGCCGGTCGGGGAGCCAAGAGACCCAGTACTTC. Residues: CASSRSGSQETQYF.

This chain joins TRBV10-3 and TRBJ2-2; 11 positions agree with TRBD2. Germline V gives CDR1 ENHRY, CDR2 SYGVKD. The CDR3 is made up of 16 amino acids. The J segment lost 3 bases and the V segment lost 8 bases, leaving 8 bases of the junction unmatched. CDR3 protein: CAIGTSGGTDTGELFF. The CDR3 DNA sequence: TGTGCCATCGGGACTAGCGGAGGCACGGACACCGGGGAGCTGTTTTTT.

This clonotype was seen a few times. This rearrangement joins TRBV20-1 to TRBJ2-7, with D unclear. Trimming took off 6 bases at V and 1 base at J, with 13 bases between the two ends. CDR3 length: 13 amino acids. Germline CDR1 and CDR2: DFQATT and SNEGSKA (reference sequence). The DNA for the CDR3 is TGCAGTGCCCCAGGAATCACTTCCTACGAGCAGTACTTC. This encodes CSAPGITSYEQYF.

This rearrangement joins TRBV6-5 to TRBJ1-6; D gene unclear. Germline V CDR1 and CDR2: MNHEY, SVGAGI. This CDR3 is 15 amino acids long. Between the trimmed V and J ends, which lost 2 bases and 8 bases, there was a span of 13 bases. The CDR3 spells CASSYDGLRDSPLHF. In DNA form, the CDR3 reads TGTGCCAGCAGTTACGACGGTTTAAGGGATTCACCCCTCCACTTT.

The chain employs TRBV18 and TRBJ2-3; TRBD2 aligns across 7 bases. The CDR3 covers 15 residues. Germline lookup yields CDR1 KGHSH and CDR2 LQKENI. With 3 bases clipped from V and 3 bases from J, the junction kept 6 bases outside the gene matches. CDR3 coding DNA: TGTGCCAGCTCACCGGCCGGACTAGTAACAGATACGCAGTATTTT. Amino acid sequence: CASSPAGLVTDTQYF.

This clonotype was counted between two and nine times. The CDR3 nucleotides read TGTGCCAGCAGCCCCCCCGGGACAGGTTACGAGCAGTACTTC. Translation: CASSPPGTGYEQYF. The chain couples TRBV7-6 to TRBJ2-7; 8 bases agree with TRBD1. Germline values: CDR1 SGHVS, CDR2 FNYEAQ. Losses at the gene ends were 5 bases for V and 4 bases for J; bases not matched to a gene: 7. The CDR3 is 14 amino acids.